This T cell receptor (beta chain) was sequenced during a study of circulating CD8 cells and anti-PD-1 response in melanoma. At the level of the study: Complete or partial response defined responders; stable or progressive disease, non-responders.

Sorting of live CD3+CD8+TCRalphabeta+ cells by PD-1 and/or TIGIT gave four subsets. Using about 15 ng of total RNA, TCR libraries were made with the QIAseq Immune Repertoire TCR panel. MiXCR, applied by TCRdb to the reads, yields one record per CDR3 protein. The profile shows about 480 distinct CDR3 sequences, around 9% of them singletons. This clonotype is medium-sized by share. Deletions cut 5 bases from V and 7 bases from J, with 21 bases between. The CDR3 is 16 amino acids. Germline CDR1 reads MDHEN; CDR2 reads SYDVKM. Sequenced here: CD8+ T cells from PBMCs, sampled at baseline or after one month of anti-PD-1 therapy (not recorded which). The sequence derives from a human donor with melanoma. The chain is built from TRBV28 and TRBJ2-1; D tentatively reads TRBD1 or TRBD2 (6 bases each). CDR3 sequence: CASSAFTGASLNEQFF. The CDR3 nucleotides are TGTGCCAGCAGTGCGTTTACGGGGGCTTCTTTAAATGAGCAGTTCTTC.